The clone carrying this T cell receptor beta chain was seen only once. The data stem from a study of shared clonotypes between healthy human individuals. The wider study: Each donor's CD4 naive and CD4 memory cells filled three plates apiece, CD8 naive two, and CD8 memory one.

Deep was the level used in running the assay. A roughly 200 ng quantity of DNA, about 30,000 T cell genomes, went into the sorted-subset replicate PCRs. TCRdb's copy holds only in-frame clones and misses some; the assay was immunoSEQ multiplex PCR. The table lists about 92,000 clones, 60% to 75% of them singletons, with around half in the top ten. Healthy HIV-negative adults without recent acute infections or vaccinations served as donors. From germline, CDR1 is SNHLY and CDR2 FYNNEI. The length of the CDR3 is 13 residues. The V and J ends lost 9 bases and 0 bases respectively, with 11 bases between them.

Sample: memory CD8+ T cells sorted from blood. The subset: CD45RO+ cells pooled with CCR7-negative TemRA cells. The clonotype comes from a man aged 30 to 39 in good health. The V and J genes are TRBV2 and TRBJ1-1; no firm D call. The CDR3 region is CARMDGLNTEAFF. The DNA for the CDR3 is TGTGCCAGAATGGACGGATTGAACACTGAAGCTTTCTTT.